This TCR beta chain was retrieved from a study of high-grade serous ovarian cancer treatment subgroups. Trimming cost V 5 bases and J 4 bases; bases outside gene matches: 10. CDR1 MDHEN and CDR2 SYDVKM come from the germline V gene. CDR3 length: 16 amino acids. The study's findings and limits: Tumors within one patient showed repertoire similarity of roughly 0.1 to 0.79. These tumor repertoires lack spatial information from bulk sequencing. Repertoire analysis covered CDR3 alone, not CDR1 or CDR2. Higher neoantigen levels went with greater TCR clonal relatedness.

Worth noting for this clone: The antigen is unknown.

Tumor samples were obtained before definitive surgery or chemotherapy. The assay was immunoSEQ multiplex PCR, and TCRdb's table has in-frame clones only and misses some. The data hold roughly 15,000 clones, with 80% to 90% observed a single time. The chain joins TRBV28 to TRBJ2-7; 11 bases line up with TRBD1. The origin of this receptor is a human donor with high-grade serous ovarian cancer. Source material: tumor tissue. For the CDR3, the DNA is TGTGCCAGCAGTGTCACCGGGACAGGGGGTTTATACGAGCAGTACTTC. It is translated as CASSVTGTGGLYEQYF.